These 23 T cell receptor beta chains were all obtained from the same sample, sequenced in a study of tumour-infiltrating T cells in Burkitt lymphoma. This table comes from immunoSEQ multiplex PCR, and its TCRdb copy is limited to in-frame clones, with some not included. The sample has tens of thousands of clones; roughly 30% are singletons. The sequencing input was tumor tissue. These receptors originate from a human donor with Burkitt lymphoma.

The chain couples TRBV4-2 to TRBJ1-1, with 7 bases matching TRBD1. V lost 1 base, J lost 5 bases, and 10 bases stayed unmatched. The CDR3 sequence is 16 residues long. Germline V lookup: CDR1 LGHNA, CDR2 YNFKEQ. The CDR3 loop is CASSQGTDRSGTEAFF. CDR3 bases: TGTGCCAGCAGCCAAGGTACGGACAGGTCGGGTACTGAAGCTTTCTTT.

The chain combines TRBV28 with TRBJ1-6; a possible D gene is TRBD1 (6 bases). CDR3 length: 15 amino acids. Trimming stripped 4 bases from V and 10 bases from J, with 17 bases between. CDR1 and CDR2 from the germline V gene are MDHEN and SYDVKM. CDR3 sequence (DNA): TGTGCCAGCAGTTCCCCCGGGGGGCCGACCTCACCCCTCCACTTT. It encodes CASSSPGGPTSPLHF.

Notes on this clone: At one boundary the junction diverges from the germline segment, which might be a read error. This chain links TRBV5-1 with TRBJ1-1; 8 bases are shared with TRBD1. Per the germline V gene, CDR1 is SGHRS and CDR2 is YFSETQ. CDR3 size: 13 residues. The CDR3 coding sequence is TGCGCCAGCCGCTTTACAGGGGGCACTGAAGCTTTCTTT. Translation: CASRFTGGTEAFF.

The CDR3 loop is CASSLGTGSYGYTF. The CDR3 coding sequence is TGTGCCAGCAGCTTAGGGACAGGCTCCTATGGCTACACCTTC. V usage is TRBV7-2 and J usage is TRBJ1-2; the match to TRBD1 covers 7 bases. Unmatched junction bases numbered 3, after V lost 1 base and J lost 4 bases. This CDR3 region has 14 residues. Germline loops: CDR1 SGHTA, CDR2 FQGNSA.

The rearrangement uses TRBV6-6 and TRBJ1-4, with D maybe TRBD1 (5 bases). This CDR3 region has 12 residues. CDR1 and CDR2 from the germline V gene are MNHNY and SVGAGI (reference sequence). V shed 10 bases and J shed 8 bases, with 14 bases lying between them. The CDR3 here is CATGHLEEKLFF. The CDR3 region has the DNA TGTGCCACGGGGCATTTAGAGGAAAAACTGTTTTTT.

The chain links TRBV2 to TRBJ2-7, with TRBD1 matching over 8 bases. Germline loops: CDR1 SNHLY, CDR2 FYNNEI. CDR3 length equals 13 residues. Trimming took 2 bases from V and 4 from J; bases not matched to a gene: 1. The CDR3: CASSEQGAYEQYF. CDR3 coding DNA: TGTGCCAGCAGTGAACAGGGGGCTTACGAGCAGTACTTC.

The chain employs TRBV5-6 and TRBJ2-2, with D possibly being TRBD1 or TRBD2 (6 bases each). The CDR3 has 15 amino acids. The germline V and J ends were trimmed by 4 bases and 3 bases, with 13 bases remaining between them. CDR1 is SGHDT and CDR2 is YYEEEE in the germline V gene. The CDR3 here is CASSRGGGYTGELFF. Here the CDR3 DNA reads TGTGCCAGCAGCAGAGGAGGGGGGTACACCGGGGAGCTGTTTTTT.

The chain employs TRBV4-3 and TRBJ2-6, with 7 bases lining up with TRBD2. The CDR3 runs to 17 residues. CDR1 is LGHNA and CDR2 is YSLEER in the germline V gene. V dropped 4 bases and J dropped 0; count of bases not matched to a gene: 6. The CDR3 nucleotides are TGCGCCAGCAGCCCTATTGGGGGGGGCTCTGGGGCCAACGTCCTGACTTTC. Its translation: CASSPIGGGSGANVLTF.

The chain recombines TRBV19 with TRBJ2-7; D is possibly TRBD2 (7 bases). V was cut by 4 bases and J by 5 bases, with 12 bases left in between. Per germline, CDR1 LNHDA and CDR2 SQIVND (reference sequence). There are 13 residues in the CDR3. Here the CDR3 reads CASSRGGGDEQYF. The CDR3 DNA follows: TGTGCCAGTAGTAGAGGAGGGGGGGACGAGCAGTACTTC.

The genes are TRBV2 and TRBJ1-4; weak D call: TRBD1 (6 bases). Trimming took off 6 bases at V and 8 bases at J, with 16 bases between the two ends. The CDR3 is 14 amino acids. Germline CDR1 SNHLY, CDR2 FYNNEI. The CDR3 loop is CASSVQGGEEKLFF. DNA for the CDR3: TGTGCCAGCAGCGTACAGGGAGGGGAAGAAAAACTGTTTTTT.

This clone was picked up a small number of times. The CDR3 DNA sequence: TGTGCCAGCCGCAATATGGGGAGGAACGAGCAGTACTTC. Its protein is CASRNMGRNEQYF. The chain joins TRBV5-4 to TRBJ2-7; TRBD2 is a possible D gene (6 bases). Deletions cut 7 bases from V and 5 bases from J, with 16 bases between. This CDR3 contains 13 residues. Germline loops: CDR1 SGHNT, CDR2 YYREEE (reference sequence).

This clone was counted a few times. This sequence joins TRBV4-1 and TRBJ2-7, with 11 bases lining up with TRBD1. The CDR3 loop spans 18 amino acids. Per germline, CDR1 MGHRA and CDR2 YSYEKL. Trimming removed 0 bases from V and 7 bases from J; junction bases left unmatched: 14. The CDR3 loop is CASSQDPRRTGGRREQYF. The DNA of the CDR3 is TGCGCCAGCAGCCAAGACCCGAGGAGGACAGGGGGCAGGAGGGAGCAGTACTTC.

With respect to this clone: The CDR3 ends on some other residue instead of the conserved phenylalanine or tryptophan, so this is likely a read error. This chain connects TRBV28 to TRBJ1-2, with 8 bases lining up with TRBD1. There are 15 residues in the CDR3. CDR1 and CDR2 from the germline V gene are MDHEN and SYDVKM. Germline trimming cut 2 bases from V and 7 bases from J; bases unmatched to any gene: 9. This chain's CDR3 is CASSLLPQGAVGYTL. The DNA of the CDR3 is TGTGCCAGCAGTTTACTCCCGCAGGGGGCTGTTGGCTACACCCTC.

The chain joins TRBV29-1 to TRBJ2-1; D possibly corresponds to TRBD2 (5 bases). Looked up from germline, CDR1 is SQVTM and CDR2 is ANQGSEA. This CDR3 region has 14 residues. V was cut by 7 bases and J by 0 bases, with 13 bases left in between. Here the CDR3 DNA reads TGCAGCGGCTCGACTGGGAGCTCCTACAATGAGCAGTTCTTC. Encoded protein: CSGSTGSSYNEQFF.

Written as DNA, the CDR3 is TGTGCCAGTAGAGGGGGCAGCGCCTACAATGAGCAGTTCTTC. It codes for CASRGGSAYNEQFF. The rearrangement joins TRBV19 to TRBJ2-1; 7 bases are shared with TRBD1. CDR3 length: 14 amino acids. The V and J ends lost 6 bases and 2 bases, in that order; junction bases with no gene match: 4. The germline CDR1 and CDR2 sequences are LNHDA and SQIVND (reference sequence).

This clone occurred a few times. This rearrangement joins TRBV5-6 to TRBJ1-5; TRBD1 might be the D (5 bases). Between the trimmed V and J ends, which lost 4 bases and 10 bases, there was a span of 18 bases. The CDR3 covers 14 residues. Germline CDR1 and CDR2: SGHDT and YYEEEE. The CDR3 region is CASSGGGSRLPQHF. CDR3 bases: TGTGCCAGCAGCGGGGGTGGATCCCGTCTTCCCCAGCATTTT.

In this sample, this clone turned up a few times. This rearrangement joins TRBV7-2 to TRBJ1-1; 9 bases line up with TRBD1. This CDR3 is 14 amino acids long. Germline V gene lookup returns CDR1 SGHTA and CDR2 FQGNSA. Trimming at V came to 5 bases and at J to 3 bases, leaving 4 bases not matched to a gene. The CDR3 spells CASSPRTGDTEAFF. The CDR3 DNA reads TGTGCCAGCAGCCCGCGGACAGGGGACACTGAAGCTTTCTTT.

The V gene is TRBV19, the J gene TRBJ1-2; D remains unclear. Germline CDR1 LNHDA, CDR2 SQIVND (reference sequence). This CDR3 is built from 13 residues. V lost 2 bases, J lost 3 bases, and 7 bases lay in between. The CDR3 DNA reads TGTGCCAGTAGTATAAGGGTGGACTATGGCTACACCTTC. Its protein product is CASSIRVDYGYTF.

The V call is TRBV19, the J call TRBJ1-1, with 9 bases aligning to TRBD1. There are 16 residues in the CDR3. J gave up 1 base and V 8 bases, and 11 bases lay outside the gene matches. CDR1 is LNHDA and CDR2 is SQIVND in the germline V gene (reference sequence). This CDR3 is CASPPTGGAENTEAFF. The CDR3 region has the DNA TGTGCCAGTCCTCCGACAGGGGGAGCTGAGAACACTGAAGCTTTCTTT.

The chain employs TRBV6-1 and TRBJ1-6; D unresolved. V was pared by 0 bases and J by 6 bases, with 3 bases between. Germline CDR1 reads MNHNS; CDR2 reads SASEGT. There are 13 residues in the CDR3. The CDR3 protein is CASSEAVNSPLHF. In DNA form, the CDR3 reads TGTGCCAGCAGTGAAGCGGTTAATTCACCCCTCCACTTT.

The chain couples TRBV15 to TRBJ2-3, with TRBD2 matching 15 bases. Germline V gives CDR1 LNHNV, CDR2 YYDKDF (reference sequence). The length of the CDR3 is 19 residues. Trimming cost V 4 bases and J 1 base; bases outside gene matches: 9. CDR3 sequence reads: CATSTLPGLAGGRTDTQYF. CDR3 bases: TGTGCCACCAGCACCCTACCGGGACTAGCGGGGGGCCGCACAGATACGCAGTATTTT.

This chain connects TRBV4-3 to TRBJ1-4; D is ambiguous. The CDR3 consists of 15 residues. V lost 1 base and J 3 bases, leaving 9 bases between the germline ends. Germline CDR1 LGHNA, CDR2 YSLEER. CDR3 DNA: TGCGCCAGCAGCCAAGCGGACCGGGCTAATGAAAAACTGTTTTTT. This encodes CASSQADRANEKLFF.

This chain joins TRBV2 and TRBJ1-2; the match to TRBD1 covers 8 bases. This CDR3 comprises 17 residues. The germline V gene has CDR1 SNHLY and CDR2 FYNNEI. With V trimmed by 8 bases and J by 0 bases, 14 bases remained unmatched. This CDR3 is CASPEGTGGPSNYGYTF. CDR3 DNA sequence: TGTGCCAGCCCCGAAGGGACAGGCGGACCTTCTAACTATGGCTACACCTTC.